This T cell receptor (beta chain) is drawn from a study of molecular identifiers for immune sequencing clone quantification. Sorting recovered naive CD8 T cells on a CD8+CD4-CCR7+CD45RA+ profile. Using its own MiXCR run on the PCR reads, TCRdb lists one record per CDR3 protein. Of 65,000 to 70,000 distinct CDR3 sequences listed, around 18% are singletons. With 4 bases removed from V and 2 bases from J, the gap between germline ends came to 12 bases. Germline CDR1 SGHNT, CDR2 YENEEA. This CDR3 is built from 15 residues. Sequencing input: naive CD8+ T cells from blood, with Jurkat cell RNA spiked in. Subset defined: FACS-sorted CD8+CD4-CCR7+CD45RA+ naive T cells. The chain recombines TRBV11-3 with TRBJ2-1; tentatively, D is TRBD2 (6 bases). The clonotype was recovered from a human donor in good health. Some libraries in this study had Jurkat cell RNA spiked in. The CDR3 loop is CASSSREDPYNEQFF. As DNA, the CDR3 is TGTGCCAGCAGCTCCAGGGAGGATCCCTACAATGAGCAGTTCTTC. Together with reference TRBV11-3 and TRBJ2-1, the CDR3 gives the full variable domain: EAGVVQSPRYKIIEKKQPVAFWCNPISGHNTLYWYLQNLGQGPELLIRYENEEAVDDSQLPKDRFSAERLKGVDSTLKIQPAELGDSAVYLCASSSREDPYNEQFFGPGTRLTVL.